Listed below are T cell receptor beta chains from one sample, sequenced in a study of radiotherapy plus CTLA-4 blockade in lung cancer. Some clones are missing from TCRdb's copy, which holds only in-frame ones; the method was immunoSEQ multiplex PCR. Seen here are some 30,000 clones, 70% to 80% observed once, and the top ten hold around 17%. The sequencing here drew on peripheral blood, taken from a patient treated with radiotherapy plus ipilimumab. All receptors come from a human donor with non-small cell lung cancer that progressed on radiotherapy plus ipilimumab. The CDR3 runs from the conserved cysteine through the conserved F or W. Fields, in order: V gene, CDR3 protein.

TRBV27	CASNQIPSNTEAFF
TRBV4-3	CASSQDVGGLTNEQFF
TRBV10-1	CASPEGGLENEQYF
TRBV14	CASTIGLAAQETQYF
TRBV11-2	CASSKERENTEAFF
TRBV6-1	CASRPMGRAGYTF
TRBV5-6	CASSRGARAAETQYF
TRBV6-4	CASSLTAEAYNEQFF
TRBV28	CASSQSSAETYNSPLHF
TRBV28	CASSLYQGHEQYF
TRBV4-3	CASSPSGGPYNEQFF
TRBV7-9	CASSSGTVGTGELFF
TRBV7-3	CASSLYGGTDTQYF
TRBV10-3	CAITHEDRATSYGYTF
TRBV19	CASSTGVYNEQFF
TRBV27	CASSPYSPGLYNEQFF
TRBV2	CASTPESENTEAFF
TRBV7-6	CASTTGRTGELFF
TRBV14	CASSLRTSVDMDEQYF
TRBV28	CASSLPTGGAGEAFF
TRBV4-1	CASSQGQGVEKLFF
TRBV5-1	CARSRGAPGGADTQYF
TRBV2	CASSQTGYSKGYTF
TRBV7-6	CASSRRARASGGNTGELFF
TRBV4-3	CASSQDGGDTGELFF
TRBV6-4	CASSFVDRINQPQHF
TRBV2	CASSEDRGGSYEQYF
TRBV4-1	CASSQEVRDSYNEQFF